The 2 T cell receptor beta chains in this list originate from one sample, sequenced in a study of T cell repertoires in cytomegalovirus infection (dated by TCRdb to the late 2010s). Taken with the paper, the label for treatment or condition translates to: in vitro stimulation with specific CMV peptide epitopes to enrich CMV-specific T cells. Sequencing was carried out with an Illumina HiSeq 1500. TCRdb took the public reads, trimmed them with fastp at Q25, ran MiXCR for clone calling and kept in-frame beta chains. Merged by CDR3 protein, the rows form single entries marked with the most common genes and DNA. The sample table holds roughly 990,000 distinct CDR3 sequences, of which roughly 30% were seen once. Of the sample, 11% to 15% falls within the top ten clones. Antigen specificity for these receptors is unknown. The sample in question was cultured CD8+ T cells from PBMCs, obtained from culture after CMV antigen stimulation. The receptors derive from a human donor in good health (CMV status not recorded). Some clones in this sample may be carry-over from other donors' samples.

The sample holds a few counts of this clonotype. The genes are TRBV14 and TRBJ2-1; no firm D call. Trimming removed 0 bases from V and 4 bases from J, with 7 bases in between. The CDR3 consists of 14 residues. The germline V gene has CDR1 SGHDN and CDR2 FVKESK. The CDR3 DNA reads TGTGCCAGCAGCCAAGATTTGTCTTACAATGAGCAGTTCTTC. It codes for CASSQDLSYNEQFF.

There are a few counts of this clonotype. The gene calls are TRBV7-9 and TRBJ2-1; 9 nucleotides agree with TRBD1. After removal of 4 bases from V and 14 bases from J, the junction contained 3 bases not matched to a gene. The V gene's germline CDR1 is SEHNR and CDR2 FQNEAQ (reference sequence). This CDR3 has 11 amino acids. CDR3 amino acids: CASSYGQGKFF. CDR3 bases: TGTGCCAGCAGCTACGGACAGGGGAAGTTCTTC.